The T cell receptor beta chain described here comes from a study of blood T cell repertoires in COVID-19. Authors' processing steps: Estimates of nucleated cell counts were drawn from the amplification of reference gene primers. Produced via immunoSEQ multiplex PCR; TCRdb's table is partial and in-frame only. V and J calls plus clone size are reproduced from that table; the DNA served to infer D and trimming. This sample has roughly 97,000 clones, with around 87% found just once. Per germline, CDR1 SGHKS and CDR2 YYEKEE (reference sequence). CDR3 length: 14 amino acids. V was clipped by 0 bases and J by 5 bases, with 11 bases between them.

This clonotype was obtained from a human donor in a cohort sampled during active COVID-19. The genes are TRBV5-5 and TRBJ1-2, with a weak D call TRBD1 (5 bases). The sample was peripheral blood. CDR3 loop: CASSLDVGVYGYTF. CDR3 in DNA: TGTGCCAGCAGCTTGGACGTAGGGGTATATGGCTACACCTTC.